This T cell receptor (beta chain) came from a study of identical twins. Study-wide findings and caveats: For zero-insertion analyses, partial confounding could come from invariant MAIT and iNKT cells. Twins shared beta out-of-frame sequences in excess, but this excess was weaker.

The CDR3 is made up of 15 amino acids. Germline assignment: CDR1 DFQATT and CDR2 SNEGSKA (reference sequence). The V gene lost 0 bases and the J gene lost 6 bases, with 14 bases spanning the gap. This clonotype was observed a few times. What it recognizes is unknown. TCRdb re-called the 5' RACE reads with MiXCR, one entry per CDR3 protein. There are hundreds of thousands of distinct CDR3 sequences in the sample; 20% to 25% occur only once, and roughly 3% lies in the top ten. The same data also contributed to another study, on T cells expressing NK-cell markers. From that second work: Investigators obtained TCR beta repertoires from sorted CD3+CD56+NKG2C+, CD3+CD56+NKG2C- and CD3+CD56-NKG2C+ T cells. The study found these clonotypes also leading the CD3+CD56-NKG2C+ fraction in a few donors.

The receptor comes from a woman aged 18 to 35 in good health. Sequencing used CD4+ T cells sorted from blood. This sequence joins TRBV20-1 and TRBJ2-2; D uncertain. The CDR3 DNA sequence: TGCAGTGCTAGAGATATTAAGAATCCGGCCGGGGAGCTGTTTTTT. This sequence encodes CSARDIKNPAGELFF.